The sample holds a few counts of the clone carrying this TCR beta chain. The data derive from a study of T-cell memory formation after mild COVID-19. TCRdb re-called the 5' RACE reads through MiXCR, storing one row per CDR3 protein. The repertoire holds around 320,000 distinct CDR3 sequences, with approximately 19% as singletons. Germline CDR1 DFQATT, CDR2 SNEGSKA (reference sequence). The CDR3 extends over 16 amino acids. After removal of 6 bases from V and 4 bases from J, the junction contained 7 bases not matched to a gene. The TCR was taken from a man aged 18 to 30 who had mild COVID-19 (a few samples of this study predate the infection). Cell type and time point are not known. The sample taken for sequencing was PBMCs or a T cell subset sorted from them (not recorded which). The chain joins TRBV20-1 to TRBJ2-2; 14 bases align to TRBD2. CDR3 residues: CSATSGTSGGTGELFF. The CDR3 nucleotides are TGCAGTGCAACTTCCGGGACTAGCGGGGGCACCGGGGAGCTGTTTTTT.